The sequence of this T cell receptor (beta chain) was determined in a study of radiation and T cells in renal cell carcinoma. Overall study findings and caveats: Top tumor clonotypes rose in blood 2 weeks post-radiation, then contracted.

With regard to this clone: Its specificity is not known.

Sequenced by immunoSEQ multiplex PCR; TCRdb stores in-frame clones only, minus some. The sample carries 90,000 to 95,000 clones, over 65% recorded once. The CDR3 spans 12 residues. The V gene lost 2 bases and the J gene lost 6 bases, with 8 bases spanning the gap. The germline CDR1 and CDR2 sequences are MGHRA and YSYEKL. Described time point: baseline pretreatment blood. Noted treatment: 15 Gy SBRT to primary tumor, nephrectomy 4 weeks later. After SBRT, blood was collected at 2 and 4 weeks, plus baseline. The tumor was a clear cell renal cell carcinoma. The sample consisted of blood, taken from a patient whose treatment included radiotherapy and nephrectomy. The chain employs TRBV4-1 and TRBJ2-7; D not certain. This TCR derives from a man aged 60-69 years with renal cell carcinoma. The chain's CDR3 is CASSQNRGEQYF. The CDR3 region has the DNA TGCGCCAGCAGCCAAAACCGAGGCGAGCAGTACTTC.